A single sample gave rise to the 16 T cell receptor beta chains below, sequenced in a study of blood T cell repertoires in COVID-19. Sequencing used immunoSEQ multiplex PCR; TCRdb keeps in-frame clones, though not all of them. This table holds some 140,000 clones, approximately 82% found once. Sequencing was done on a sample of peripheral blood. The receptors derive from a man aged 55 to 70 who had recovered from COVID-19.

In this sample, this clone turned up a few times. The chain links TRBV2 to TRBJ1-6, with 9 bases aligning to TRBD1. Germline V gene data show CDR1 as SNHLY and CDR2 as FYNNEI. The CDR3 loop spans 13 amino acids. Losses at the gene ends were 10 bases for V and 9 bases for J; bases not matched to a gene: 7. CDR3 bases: TGTGCCAACAGGGACAGGGAGTTTTCACCCCTCCACTTT. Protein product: CANRDREFSPLHF.

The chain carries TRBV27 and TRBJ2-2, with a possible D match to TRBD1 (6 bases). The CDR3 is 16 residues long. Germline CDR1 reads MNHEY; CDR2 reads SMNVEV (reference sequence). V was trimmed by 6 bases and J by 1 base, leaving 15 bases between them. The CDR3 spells CASRIQGRENTGELFF. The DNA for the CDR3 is TGTGCCAGCAGGATACAGGGAAGGGAGAACACCGGGGAGCTGTTTTTT.

CDR3: CASSRNGLAGANEQFF. As DNA, the CDR3 is TGTGCCAGCAGCCGAAACGGACTAGCGGGAGCCAATGAGCAGTTCTTC. The chain combines TRBV27 with TRBJ2-1; 13 nucleotides align to TRBD2. The CDR3 length is 16 residues. Germline lookup yields CDR1 MNHEY and CDR2 SMNVEV (reference sequence). With V trimmed by 6 bases and J by 6 bases, 8 bases remained unmatched.

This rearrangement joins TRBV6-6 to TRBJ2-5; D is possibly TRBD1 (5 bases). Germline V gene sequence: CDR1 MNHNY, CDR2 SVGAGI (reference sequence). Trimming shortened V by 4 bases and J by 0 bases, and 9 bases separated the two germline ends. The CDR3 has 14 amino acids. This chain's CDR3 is CASSSTEYQETQYF. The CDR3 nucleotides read TGTGCCAGCAGTTCGACAGAGTACCAAGAGACCCAGTACTTC.

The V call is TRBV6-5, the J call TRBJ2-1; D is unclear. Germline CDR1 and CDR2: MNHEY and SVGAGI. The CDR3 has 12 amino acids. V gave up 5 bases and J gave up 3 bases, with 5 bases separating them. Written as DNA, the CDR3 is TGTGCCAGCAGTCCAAACTACAATGAGCAGTTCTTC. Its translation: CASSPNYNEQFF.

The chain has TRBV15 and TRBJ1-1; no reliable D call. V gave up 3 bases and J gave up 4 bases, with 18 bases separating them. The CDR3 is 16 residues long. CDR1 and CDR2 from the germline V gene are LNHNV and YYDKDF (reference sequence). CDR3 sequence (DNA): TGTGCCACCAGCAGGAGAGTACAGATTAGTGCCACTGAAGCTTTCTTT. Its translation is CATSRRVQISATEAFF.

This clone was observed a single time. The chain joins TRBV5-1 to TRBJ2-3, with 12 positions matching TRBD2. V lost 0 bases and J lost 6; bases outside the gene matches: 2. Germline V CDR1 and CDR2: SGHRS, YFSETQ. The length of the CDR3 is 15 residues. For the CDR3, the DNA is TGCGCCAGCAGCTTGGGGCTAGCGGGAGGGGATACGCAGTATTTT. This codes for CASSLGLAGGDTQYF.

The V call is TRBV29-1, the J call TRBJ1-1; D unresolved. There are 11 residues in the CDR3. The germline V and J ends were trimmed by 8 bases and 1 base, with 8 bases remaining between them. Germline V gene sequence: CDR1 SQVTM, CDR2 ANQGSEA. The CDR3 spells CSTSSNTEAFF. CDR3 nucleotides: TGCAGCACTTCTTCGAACACTGAAGCTTTCTTT. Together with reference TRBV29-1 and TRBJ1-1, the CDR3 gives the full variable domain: SAVISQKPSRDICQRGTSLTIQCQVDSQVTMMFWYRQQPGQSLTLIATANQGSEATYESGFVIDKFPISRPNLTFSTLTVSNMSPEDSSIYLCSTSSNTEAFFGQGTRLTVV.

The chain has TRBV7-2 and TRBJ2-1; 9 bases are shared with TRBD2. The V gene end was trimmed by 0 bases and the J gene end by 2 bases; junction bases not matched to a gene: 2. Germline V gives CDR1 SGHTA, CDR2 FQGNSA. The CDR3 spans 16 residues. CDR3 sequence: CASSLARLAAYNEQFF. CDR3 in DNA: TGTGCCAGCAGCTTAGCGAGACTAGCGGCCTACAATGAGCAGTTCTTC.

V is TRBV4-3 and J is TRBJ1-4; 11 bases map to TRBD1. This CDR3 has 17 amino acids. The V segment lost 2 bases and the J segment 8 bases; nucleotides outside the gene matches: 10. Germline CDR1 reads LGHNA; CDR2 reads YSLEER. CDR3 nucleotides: TGCGCCAGCAGCCAATCTTTCGGACAGGGGGCAACAGAAAAACTGTTTTTT. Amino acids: CASSQSFGQGATEKLFF.

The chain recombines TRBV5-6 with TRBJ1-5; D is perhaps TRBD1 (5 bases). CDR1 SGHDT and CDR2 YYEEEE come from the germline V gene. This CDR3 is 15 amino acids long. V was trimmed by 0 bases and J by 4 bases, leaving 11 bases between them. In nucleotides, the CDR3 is TGTGCCAGCAGCTTGGGTGGCAGGGATAATCAGCCCCAGCATTTT. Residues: CASSLGGRDNQPQHF.

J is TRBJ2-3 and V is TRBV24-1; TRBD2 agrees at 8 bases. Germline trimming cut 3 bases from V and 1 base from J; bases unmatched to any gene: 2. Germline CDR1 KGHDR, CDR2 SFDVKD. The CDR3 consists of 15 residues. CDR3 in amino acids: CATSDPAGGTDTQYF. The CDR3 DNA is TGTGCCACCAGTGATCCAGCGGGGGGCACAGATACGCAGTATTTT.

CDR3 in amino acids: CASSYPGSSYEQYF. CDR3 coding DNA: TGTGCCAGCAGTTATCCGGGGAGCTCCTACGAGCAGTACTTC. J is TRBJ2-7 and V is TRBV6-6; a weak D match, TRBD2 (5 bases). V gave up 3 bases and J gave up 0 bases, with 9 bases separating them. CDR1 is MNHNY and CDR2 is SVGAGI in the germline V gene (reference sequence). CDR3 size: 14 residues.

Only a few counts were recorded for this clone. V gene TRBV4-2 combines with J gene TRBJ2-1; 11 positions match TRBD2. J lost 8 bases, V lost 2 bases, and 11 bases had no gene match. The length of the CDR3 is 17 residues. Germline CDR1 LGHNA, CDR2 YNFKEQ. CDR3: CASSQNTYSGRGDEQFF. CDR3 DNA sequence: TGTGCCAGCAGCCAAAATACATATAGCGGGAGGGGGGATGAGCAGTTCTTC.

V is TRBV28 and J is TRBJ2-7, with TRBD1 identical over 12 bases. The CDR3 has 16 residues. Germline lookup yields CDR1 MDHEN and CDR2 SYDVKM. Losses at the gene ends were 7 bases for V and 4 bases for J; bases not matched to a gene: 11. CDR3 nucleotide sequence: TGTGCCAGCACCCTACGTTCGGGACAGGGGGCATACGAGCAGTACTTC. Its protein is CASTLRSGQGAYEQYF.

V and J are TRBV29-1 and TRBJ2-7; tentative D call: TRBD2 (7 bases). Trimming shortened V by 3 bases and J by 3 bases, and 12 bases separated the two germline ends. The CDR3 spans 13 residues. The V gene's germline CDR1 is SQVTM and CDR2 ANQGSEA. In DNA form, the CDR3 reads TGCAGCGTTGATCGGGGAGGGGGCTACGAGCAGTACTTC. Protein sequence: CSVDRGGGYEQYF.